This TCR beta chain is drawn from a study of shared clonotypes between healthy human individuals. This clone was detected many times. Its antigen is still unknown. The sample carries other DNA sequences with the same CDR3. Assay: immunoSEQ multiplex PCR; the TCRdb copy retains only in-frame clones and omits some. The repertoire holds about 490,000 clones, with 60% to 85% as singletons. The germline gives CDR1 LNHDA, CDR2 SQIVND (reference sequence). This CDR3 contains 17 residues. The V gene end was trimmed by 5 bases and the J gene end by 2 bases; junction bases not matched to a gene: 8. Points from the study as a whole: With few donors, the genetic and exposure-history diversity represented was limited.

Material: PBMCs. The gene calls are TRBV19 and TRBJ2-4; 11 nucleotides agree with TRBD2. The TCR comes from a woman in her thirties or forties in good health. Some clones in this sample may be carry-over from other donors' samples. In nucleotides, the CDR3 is TGTGCCAGTAGTTTACTAGCGGGAGTGAAGTCCAAAAACATTCAGTACTTC. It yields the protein CASSLLAGVKSKNIQYF.